These 23 T cell receptor beta chains were sequenced from one sample in a study of human T cells and chemical hapten exposure. Via MiXCR, TCRdb re-called the RACE reads, giving one row per CDR3 protein. Of tens of thousands of distinct CDR3 sequences in the sample, around 7.4% were seen once. The time point denotes: healthy volunteer bleed at 2 weeks. Before extraction, the whole blood was not fractionated, and total RNA was taken from it. The sample comprised whole blood. These receptors originate from a human donor in good health. Some clones in this sample may be carry-over from other donors' samples.

This clonotype was found a few times. The chain carries TRBV5-6 and TRBJ2-1, with D maybe TRBD1 (7 bases). The CDR3 has 16 amino acids. Between the trimmed V and J ends, which lost 1 base and 4 bases, there was a span of 15 bases. Germline-derived CDR1 and CDR2 are SGHDT and YYEEEE. The CDR3 region is CASSLRGTEVYNEQFF. The CDR3 bases are TGTGCCAGCAGCTTGCGGGGGACAGAGGTATACAATGAGCAGTTCTTC.

V usage is TRBV6-1 and J usage is TRBJ1-2; D is possibly TRBD1 (5 bases). This CDR3 spans 15 amino acids. V lost 5 bases, J lost 2 bases, and 15 bases lay in between. Looked up from germline, CDR1 is MNHNS and CDR2 is SASEGT. CDR3 sequence (DNA): TGTGCCAGCAGTACAGGAATGATGTCCAACTATGGCTACACCTTC. This gives the protein CASSTGMMSNYGYTF.

The V call is TRBV20-1, the J call TRBJ2-2; 7 bases are a match to TRBD1. After removal of 6 bases from V and 6 bases from J, the junction contained 10 bases not matched to a gene. Germline CDR1 and CDR2: DFQATT and SNEGSKA (reference sequence). The CDR3 contains 14 residues. DNA for the CDR3: TGCAGTGCCCACGACAGGGCTCGAGCCGGGGAGCTGTTTTTT. It encodes CSAHDRARAGELFF.

This clonotype was found a few times. The rearrangement joins TRBV2 to TRBJ1-2; 7 nucleotides agree with TRBD1. The ends lost 4 bases at V and 3 bases at J; junction bases unmatched: 5. The CDR3 length is 14 residues. Germline V gene sequence: CDR1 SNHLY, CDR2 FYNNEI. The CDR3 DNA reads TGTGCCAGCAGTGGTTCAGGGGGGGACTATGGCTACACCTTC. Translation: CASSGSGGDYGYTF.

This clonotype has at least ten counts. The J gene is TRBJ2-3, the V gene TRBV7-2, with D perhaps matching TRBD1 (5 bases). Per the germline V gene, CDR1 is SGHTA and CDR2 is FQGNSA. V was trimmed by 4 bases and J by 3 bases, leaving 17 bases between them. The CDR3 length is 16 residues. The CDR3 bases are TGTGCCAGCAGCTCCCAGGGTGCGTTAAGGACAGATACGCAGTATTTT. Its protein product is CASSSQGALRTDTQYF.

The chain recombines TRBV20-1 with TRBJ2-7, with D possibly TRBD2 on 5 matching bases. Germline V gene data show CDR1 as DFQATT and CDR2 as SNEGSKA (reference sequence). V lost 7 bases to trimming and J lost 1 base, with 11 bases between them. This CDR3 is 12 amino acids long. This chain's CDR3 is CSVKRWSYEQYF. In nucleotides, the CDR3 is TGCAGTGTTAAGCGGTGGTCCTACGAGCAGTACTTC.

This clonotype has ten or more counts. The CDR3 DNA follows: TGTGCCAGCAGCCCCGGGGGTTCTGGAAACACCATATATTTT. Translating it yields CASSPGGSGNTIYF. This chain uses TRBV12-3 or TRBV12-4 with TRBJ1-3; TRBD1 might be the D (5 bases). The CDR3 sequence is 14 residues long. Trimming removed 6 bases at V and 1 base at J, with 10 bases between.

This clonotype occurred many times. V gene TRBV6-6 combines with J gene TRBJ1-1, with D possibly matching TRBD1 (6 bases). V was trimmed by 6 bases and J by 6 bases, leaving 14 bases between them. The CDR3 has 13 residues. Looked up from germline, CDR1 is MNHNY and CDR2 is SVGAGI (reference sequence). The DNA of the CDR3 is TGTGCCAGCAGGCTGAAACAGGGTTCTGAAGCTTTCTTT. Translation: CASRLKQGSEAFF.

There are many counts of this clonotype. The CDR3 DNA reads as TGTGCCACCTCACCAGTGGGGGGCCACTACAATGAGCAGTTCTTC. Residues: CATSPVGGHYNEQFF. The chain employs TRBV15 and TRBJ2-1; D tentatively fits TRBD1 or TRBD2 (6 bases each). The germline gives CDR1 LNHNV, CDR2 YYDKDF (reference sequence). The germline V and J ends were trimmed by 8 bases and 3 bases, with 17 bases remaining between them. The CDR3 has 15 residues.

The gene calls are TRBV5-4 and TRBJ1-2, with D possibly TRBD1 on 5 matching bases. CDR1 and CDR2 from the germline V gene are SGHNT and YYREEE (reference sequence). The length of the CDR3 is 13 residues. Trimming removed 2 bases at V and 4 bases at J, with 9 bases between. The CDR3 reads CASSFDSLYGYTF. The CDR3 DNA sequence: TGTGCCAGCAGCTTTGACAGTCTCTATGGCTACACCTTC.

Only a few counts were recorded for this clonotype. The chain couples TRBV28 to TRBJ2-7; TRBD2 agrees at 10 bases. The CDR3 loop spans 15 amino acids. V gave up 2 bases and J gave up 5 bases; unmatched junction bases: 6. Germline V gene sequence: CDR1 MDHEN, CDR2 SYDVKM. DNA for the CDR3: TGTGCCAGCAGTTTACCGGGACTAGCGCGGCACGAGCAGTACTTC. It translates to CASSLPGLARHEQYF.

This clonotype was observed at least ten times. The chain couples TRBV3-1 to TRBJ1-1; no clear D gene. CDR3 length equals 15 residues. Germline CDR1 and CDR2: LGHDT and YNNKEL (reference sequence). With 2 bases removed from V and 3 bases from J, the gap between germline ends came to 13 bases. CDR3: CASSQSTLTDTEAFF. CDR3 in DNA: TGTGCCAGCAGCCAATCAACCCTGACGGACACTGAAGCTTTCTTT.

This clonotype was seen a few times. The chain employs TRBV7-6 and TRBJ2-3; D might be TRBD2 (7 bases). V gave up 0 bases and J gave up 4 bases, with 17 bases separating them. This CDR3 contains 17 residues. Germline loops: CDR1 SGHVS, CDR2 FNYEAQ. In DNA, the CDR3 is TGTGCCAGCAGCTTAGCCCGGGGGGCCAAGGGGTCAGATACGCAGTATTTT. Translating it yields CASSLARGAKGSDTQYF.

V and J are TRBV5-5 and TRBJ1-2; possible D gene TRBD1, 6 bases. Germline CDR1 SGHKS, CDR2 YYEKEE (reference sequence). This CDR3 is 17 amino acids long. Trimming removed 0 bases at V and 0 bases at J, with 15 bases between. DNA for the CDR3: TGTGCCAGCAGCTTGGGATACAGGGCCGGAGCTAACTATGGCTACACCTTC. Protein: CASSLGYRAGANYGYTF.

This clonotype appeared many times. The chain carries TRBV20-1 and TRBJ2-1, with 9 bases lining up with TRBD1. Trimming removed 2 bases from V and 8 bases from J; junction bases left unmatched: 10. The CDR3 has 15 residues. Germline V gives CDR1 DFQATT, CDR2 SNEGSKA (reference sequence). The DNA of the CDR3 is TGCAGTGCTAGACCCGGGACAGGGAAGAACGATGAGCAGTTCTTC. It codes for CSARPGTGKNDEQFF.

This clonotype has a count of ten or more. The J gene is TRBJ2-3, the V gene TRBV6-5; tentatively, D is TRBD2 (7 bases). This CDR3 has 14 residues. From germline, CDR1 is MNHEY and CDR2 SVGAGI. V was pared by 7 bases and J by 4 bases, with 15 bases between. The CDR3 loop is CASKRGGRADTQYF. CDR3 DNA sequence: TGTGCCAGCAAGAGGGGGGGCAGGGCAGATACGCAGTATTTT.

V and J are TRBV5-4 and TRBJ2-1; D unclear. In germline, CDR1 is SGHNT, CDR2 YYREEE (reference sequence). V was shortened by 7 bases and J by 8 bases, with 13 bases between the two germline ends. This CDR3 has 12 amino acids. CDR3: CASGRSNDEQFF. The DNA of the CDR3 is TGTGCCAGCGGCAGGTCGAACGATGAGCAGTTCTTC.

The V and J genes are TRBV25-1 and TRBJ1-3, with 7 bases identical to TRBD1. V was pared by 7 bases and J by 8 bases, with 8 bases of the junction left unmatched. The CDR3 consists of 13 residues. Germline loops: CDR1 MGHDK, CDR2 SYGVNS. CDR3 in amino acids: CASKGYRGDTIYF. The CDR3 DNA reads as TGTGCCAGCAAAGGGTACAGGGGTGACACCATATATTTT.

This clonotype was seen repeatedly, ten times or more. V is TRBV4-3 and J is TRBJ2-1, with D perhaps given as TRBD1 or TRBD2 (6 bases each). CDR3 length: 16 residues. The germline V gene has CDR1 LGHNA and CDR2 YSLEER. Trimming pared 0 bases from V and 4 bases from J, leaving 13 bases between. For the CDR3, the DNA is TGCGCCAGCAGCCAAGAATGGTGGGGGGCATACAATGAGCAGTTCTTC. It translates to CASSQEWWGAYNEQFF.

This clonotype was found many times. The J gene is TRBJ1-5, the V gene TRBV6-5; D remains ambiguous. CDR3 length: 13 amino acids. V shed 6 bases and J shed 0 bases, with 6 bases lying between them. Germline CDR1 is MNHEY and CDR2 is SVGAGI. In nucleotides, the CDR3 is TGTGCCAGCAGCAGTTATAGCAATCAGCCCCAGCATTTT. Its protein is CASSSYSNQPQHF.

This clonotype was seen only a few times. The rearrangement links TRBV20-1 to TRBJ1-1, with 8 nucleotides matching TRBD1. The length of the CDR3 is 14 residues. The trim removed 3 bases at V and 4 bases at J, leaving 7 bases unmatched. Germline CDR1 DFQATT, CDR2 SNEGSKA (reference sequence). The DNA of the CDR3 is TGCAGTGCTAGGGTCAGGGGGCGTAGCACTGAAGCTTTCTTT. This translates into CSARVRGRSTEAFF.

The chain uses TRBV5-4 and TRBJ2-7; 7 bases agree with TRBD1. CDR3 length equals 16 residues. V shed 3 bases, J shed 0 bases, and the junction held 9 bases outside the gene matches. The V gene's germline CDR1 is SGHNT and CDR2 YYREEE (reference sequence). CDR3 protein: CASSSNRRDSSYEQYF. CDR3 in DNA: TGTGCCAGCAGCTCGAACCGCCGGGACAGCTCCTACGAGCAGTACTTC.

This clonotype has just a few counts. The chain employs TRBV7-2 and TRBJ1-1; no reliable D call. Germline CDR1 is SGHTA and CDR2 is FQGNSA. Trimming shortened V by 5 bases and J by 3 bases, and 13 bases separated the two germline ends. CDR3 size: 14 residues. CDR3: CASSTDPRDTEAFF. CDR3 nucleotide sequence: TGTGCCAGCAGCACGGATCCGAGGGACACTGAAGCTTTCTTT.